This T cell receptor (beta chain) was profiled in a study of blood T cells in healthy people across ages. A J-beta primer mix and a sample-barcoded 5' primer were used in a second PCR of roughly 7 to 12 cycles. TCRdb reprocessed the 5' RACE reads via MiXCR and lists one record per CDR3 protein. The table has 600,000 to 800,000 distinct CDR3 sequences, around 21% seen once. Donors were healthy Caucasian individuals from Russia aged roughly 6 to 90. Sequencing was done on a sample of blood. This TCR came from a man in his 70s in good health.

The CDR3, as DNA: TGTGCCACCAGTGACAGACACATCACAGATACGCAGTATTTT. Encoded protein: CATSDRHITDTQYF. The chain combines TRBV24-1 with TRBJ2-3; D uncertain. Germline values: CDR1 KGHDR, CDR2 SFDVKD. This CDR3 comprises 14 residues. V lost 4 bases to trimming and J lost 2 bases, with 9 bases between them.